The 24 T cell receptor beta chains presented below share a single source sample, sequenced in a study of blood T cell repertoires in COVID-19 (dated by TCRdb to 2020 to 2022). The library relied on the immunoSEQ multiplex PCR assay. TCRdb holds this immuneACCESS table with in-frame rearrangements only. Some clones are missing; in checked studies, unresolved V genes explain under half, and the rest has no known cause. The sample table lists hundreds of thousands of clones, approximately 83% of them with a count of one. The ten largest account for 7.5% to 10% of the sample. Sequenced sample: peripheral blood. These receptors all stem from a man older than 75 with acute or convalescent COVID-19.

The chain combines TRBV5-1 with TRBJ1-1; D gene uncertain. CDR1 SGHRS and CDR2 YFSETQ come from the germline V gene. This CDR3 contains 14 residues. V was shortened by 4 bases and J by 0 bases, with 10 bases between the two germline ends. CDR3 loop: CASSPRVMNTEAFF. The CDR3 DNA reads as TGCGCCAGCAGCCCCCGGGTCATGAACACTGAAGCTTTCTTT. Full variable domain (rest looked up from reference TRBV5-1 and TRBJ1-1): KAGVTQTPRYLIKTRGQQVTLSCSPISGHRSVSWYQQTPGQGLQFLFEYFSETQRNKGNFPGRFSGRQFSNSRSEMNVSTLELGDSALYLCASSPRVMNTEAFFGQGTRLTVV.

The chain links TRBV21-1 to TRBJ1-5; the DNA was not used to check the table's D call, TRBD1. TRBV21-1 is classified as a pseudogene. CDR3 size: 15 residues. The CDR3 coding sequence is TGTGCCAGCAAACCGACAGGGGGTGCAAATCAGCCCCAGCATTTT. This translates into CASKPTGGANQPQHF.

The chain is built from TRBV9 and TRBJ2-7; 9 bases agree with TRBD2. Trimming at V came to 0 bases and at J to 3 bases, leaving 4 bases not matched to a gene. The CDR3 has 15 residues. CDR1 and CDR2 (germline): SGDLS, YYNGEE. CDR3 region: CASSVGLAENYEQYF. The CDR3 bases are TGTGCCAGCAGCGTAGGACTAGCGGAAAACTACGAGCAGTACTTC.

The rearrangement joins TRBV3-1 (or the pseudogene TRBV3-2) to TRBJ2-5; no reliable D call. The CDR3 extends over 12 amino acids. Germline CDR1 and CDR2: LGHDT and YNNKEL (reference sequence). Trimming took 0 bases from V and 7 from J, leaving 6 bases between them. In nucleotides, the CDR3 is TGTGCCAGCAGCCAAGAGAGGAGGACCCAGTACTTC. Amino acid sequence: CASSQERRTQYF.

This clone appeared a few times. The chain is built from TRBV5-4 and TRBJ2-7; TRBD2 agrees at 10 bases. Germline assignment: CDR1 SGHNT and CDR2 YYREEE (reference sequence). This CDR3 contains 14 residues. V shed 6 bases and J 3 bases; nucleotides not matched to a gene: 6. Written as DNA, the CDR3 is TGTGCCAGCACCTTAGCGGGGGGACACTACGAGCAGTACTTC. The encoded protein is CASTLAGGHYEQYF.

This clone was found a few times. This sequence joins TRBV21-1 and TRBJ2-5; the listed D gene, TRBD2, was not tested against the DNA. TRBV21-1 is marked as a pseudogene. The CDR3 runs to 14 residues. The CDR3 DNA is TGTGCCAGCAGCAAAGATGAGGGCCTCACGACCCAGTACTTC. This sequence encodes CASSKDEGLTTQYF.

The chain combines TRBV2 with TRBJ1-2; D possibly corresponds to TRBD1 (6 bases). V lost 4 bases, J lost 4 bases, and 10 bases lay in between. The CDR3 covers 13 residues. Per germline, CDR1 SNHLY and CDR2 FYNNEI. DNA of the CDR3: TGTGCCAGCAGTGTTGGACAGCGCTATGGCTACACCTTC. Translation: CASSVGQRYGYTF.

As concerns this clone: The sample has other DNA sequences that encode this CDR3 too. V usage is TRBV5-1 and J usage is TRBJ1-2; no clear D. This CDR3 is 14 amino acids long. Germline CDR1 SGHRS, CDR2 YFSETQ. V was pared by 3 bases and J by 5 bases, with 14 bases between. The CDR3 DNA reads TGCGCCAGCAGCTCGGTACGGGCGGGGTATGGCTACACCTTC. Its protein is CASSSVRAGYGYTF. Complete variable domain (other parts from reference TRBV5-1 and TRBJ1-2): KAGVTQTPRYLIKTRGQQVTLSCSPISGHRSVSWYQQTPGQGLQFLFEYFSETQRNKGNFPGRFSGRQFSNSRSEMNVSTLELGDSALYLCASSSVRAGYGYTFGSGTRLTVV.

This clone has just a few counts. The chain uses TRBV5-5 and TRBJ1-2, with D perhaps matching TRBD1 (5 bases). Germline assignment: CDR1 SGHKS and CDR2 YYEKEE (reference sequence). The CDR3 consists of 15 residues. V was cut by 4 bases and J by 4 bases, with 17 bases left in between. The chain's CDR3 is CASSHSGGVTYGYTF. The CDR3 DNA reads as TGTGCCAGCAGCCACTCCGGGGGGGTAACCTATGGCTACACCTTC.

The chain has TRBV5-6 and TRBJ1-1; TRBD1 might be the D (6 bases). The V and J ends lost 0 bases and 3 bases respectively, with 9 bases between them. The length of the CDR3 is 14 residues. Germline values: CDR1 SGHDT, CDR2 YYEEEE. CDR3 nucleotide sequence: TGTGCCAGCAGCTTGGAGCAGGGGTACACTGAAGCTTTCTTT. It specifies CASSLEQGYTEAFF.

In its sample, this clone was seen a few times. The genes are TRBV19 and TRBJ2-1; 12 nucleotides align to TRBD2. The ends lost 8 bases at V and 6 bases at J; junction bases unmatched: 8. Germline CDR1 is LNHDA and CDR2 is SQIVND (reference sequence). This CDR3 is built from 15 residues. CDR3 amino acids: CASASGRAVRNEQFF. The DNA of the CDR3 is TGTGCCAGTGCTAGCGGGAGGGCCGTTCGCAATGAGCAGTTCTTC.

The rearrangement joins TRBV6-5 to TRBJ1-5, with a weak D call TRBD1 (6 bases). The CDR3 extends over 13 amino acids. Germline-derived CDR1 and CDR2 are MNHEY and SVGAGI. V shed 4 bases and J shed 5 bases, with 9 bases lying between them. Here the CDR3 reads CASSLQGHQPQHF. CDR3 nucleotides: TGTGCCAGCAGTTTACAGGGTCATCAGCCCCAGCATTTT.

This clone has only one observation. This chain links TRBV28 with TRBJ2-3; 8 bases are a match to TRBD2. The CDR3 is 17 amino acids. CDR1 and CDR2 from the germline V gene are MDHEN and SYDVKM. J was trimmed by 2 bases and V by 2 bases; bases with no gene match: 9. The CDR3 bases are TGTGCCAGCAGTTTACGGCGGGGGGTTTTCTTCACAGATACGCAGTATTTT. This codes for CASSLRRGVFFTDTQYF.

This chain uses TRBV19 with TRBJ2-5, with 7 bases fitting TRBD2. The CDR3 covers 15 residues. Trimming took 7 bases from V and 5 from J; bases not matched to a gene: 13. Germline CDR1 and CDR2: LNHDA and SQIVND (reference sequence). For the CDR3, the DNA is TGTGCCAGTACCGATATTAGCGGGTCGAGGGAGACCCAGTACTTC. Translated, it gives CASTDISGSRETQYF.

The chain uses TRBV12-3 or TRBV12-4 and TRBJ1-2, with TRBD1 matching over 7 bases. This CDR3 has 13 residues. J was trimmed by 8 bases and V by 5 bases; bases with no gene match: 8. CDR3 nucleotides: TGTGCCAGCAGTCTTACAGGGGTTGTGGGCTACACCTTC. Residues: CASSLTGVVGYTF.

In this sample, this clone turned up a few times. The rearrangement joins TRBV5-1 to TRBJ1-2, with D hard to call. Trimming took 3 bases from V and 4 from J, leaving 16 bases between them. The CDR3 is made up of 15 amino acids. Germline V gives CDR1 SGHRS, CDR2 YFSETQ. Here the CDR3 DNA reads TGCGCCAGCAGCTCCGGGGTGCCGAGGAGCTATGGCTACACCTTC. Its protein product is CASSSGVPRSYGYTF.

The J gene is TRBJ1-4, the V gene TRBV5-1; perhaps TRBD1 as D (5 bases). The CDR3 is made up of 17 amino acids. Germline CDR1 and CDR2: SGHRS and YFSETQ. V lost 0 bases to trimming and J lost 0 bases, with 12 bases between them. The CDR3 region has the DNA TGCGCCAGCAGCTTGGGGGCAGGGTTATCAACTAATGAAAAACTGTTTTTT. Translation gives CASSLGAGLSTNEKLFF. Variable domain in full (rest from reference TRBV5-1 and TRBJ1-4): KAGVTQTPRYLIKTRGQQVTLSCSPISGHRSVSWYQQTPGQGLQFLFEYFSETQRNKGNFPGRFSGRQFSNSRSEMNVSTLELGDSALYLCASSLGAGLSTNEKLFFGSGTQLSVL.

This chain links TRBV19 with TRBJ2-7; 10 positions agree with TRBD1. The CDR3 is made up of 13 amino acids. V was clipped by 7 bases and J by 4 bases; unmatched bases: 4. The germline V gene encodes CDR1 LNHDA and CDR2 SQIVND (reference sequence). The CDR3 here is CASKRDRGYEQYF. CDR3 bases: TGTGCCAGTAAACGGGACAGGGGTTACGAGCAGTACTTC.

The genes are TRBV5-1 and TRBJ2-2; D not resolved. The ends were cut back, 0 bases at V and 6 bases at J, with 9 bases in the middle. Germline CDR1 and CDR2: SGHRS and YFSETQ. The CDR3 covers 14 residues. CDR3 bases: TGCGCCAGCAGCTTGGGCAGTTCTCCCGGGGAGCTGTTTTTT. The encoded protein is CASSLGSSPGELFF.

The V call is TRBV14, the J call TRBJ1-2, with no clear D. This CDR3 is built from 12 residues. V gave up 1 base and J gave up 10 bases, with 10 bases separating them. Germline V CDR1 and CDR2: SGHDN, FVKESK. The CDR3, as DNA: TGTGCCAGCAGCCAAGGGCGGCGCTACTACACCTTC. Its protein product is CASSQGRRYYTF.

CDR3 sequence reads: CASVSKNIQYF. In nucleotides, the CDR3 is TGTGCCAGCGTATCGAAAAACATTCAGTACTTC. The rearrangement links TRBV6-5 to TRBJ2-4; D remains unclear. V lost 8 bases and J lost 4, with 6 bases in between. Germline V CDR1 and CDR2: MNHEY, SVGAGI. CDR3 size: 11 residues.

The genes are TRBV5-1 and TRBJ2-6, with D possibly being TRBD1 (5 bases). The CDR3 extends over 18 amino acids. V was trimmed by 4 bases and J by 1 base, leaving 18 bases between them. Germline V gene lookup returns CDR1 SGHRS and CDR2 YFSETQ. The CDR3 spells CASSPAGIPPSGANVLTF. CDR3 coding DNA: TGCGCCAGCAGCCCCGCAGGGATACCCCCATCTGGGGCCAACGTCCTGACTTTC. Supplemented by reference TRBV5-1 and TRBJ2-6, the full variable domain reads KAGVTQTPRYLIKTRGQQVTLSCSPISGHRSVSWYQQTPGQGLQFLFEYFSETQRNKGNFPGRFSGRQFSNSRSEMNVSTLELGDSALYLCASSPAGIPPSGANVLTFGAGSRLTVL.

Here the CDR3 reads CASSPGQGGADTQYF. Here the CDR3 DNA reads TGTGCCAGCAGCCCGGGACAGGGGGGGGCAGATACGCAGTATTTT. The chain carries TRBV2 and TRBJ2-3; 11 bases align to TRBD1. This CDR3 has 15 amino acids. Trimming took 6 bases from V and 4 from J; bases not matched to a gene: 6. Germline CDR1 reads SNHLY; CDR2 reads FYNNEI.

The chain couples TRBV11-2 to TRBJ2-3; possible D gene TRBD1, 6 bases. The ends were cut back, 6 bases at V and 0 bases at J, with 13 bases in the middle. The CDR3 extends over 15 amino acids. Germline V gene sequence: CDR1 SGHAT, CDR2 FQNNGV. In DNA form, the CDR3 reads TGTGCCAGCAGACCCGACAGGACTAGCACAGATACGCAGTATTTT. The encoded protein is CASRPDRTSTDTQYF. Combining the CDR3 with reference TRBV11-2 and TRBJ2-3 gives the whole variable domain EAGVAQSPRYKIIEKRQSVAFWCNPISGHATLYWYQQILGQGPKLLIQFQNNGVVDDSQLPKDRFSAERLKGVDSTLKIQPAKLEDSAVYLCASRPDRTSTDTQYFGPGTRLTVL.